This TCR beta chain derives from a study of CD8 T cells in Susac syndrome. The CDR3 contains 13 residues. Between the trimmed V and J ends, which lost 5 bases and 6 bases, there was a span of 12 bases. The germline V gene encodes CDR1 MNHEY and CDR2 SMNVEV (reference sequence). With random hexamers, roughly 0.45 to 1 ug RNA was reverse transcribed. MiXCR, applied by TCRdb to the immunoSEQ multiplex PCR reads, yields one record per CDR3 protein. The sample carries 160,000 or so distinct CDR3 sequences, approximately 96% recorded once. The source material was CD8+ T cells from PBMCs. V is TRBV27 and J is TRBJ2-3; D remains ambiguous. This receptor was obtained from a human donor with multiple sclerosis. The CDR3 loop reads CASSGQVRDTQYF. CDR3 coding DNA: TGTGCCAGCAGTGGCCAGGTTAGGGATACGCAGTATTTT.